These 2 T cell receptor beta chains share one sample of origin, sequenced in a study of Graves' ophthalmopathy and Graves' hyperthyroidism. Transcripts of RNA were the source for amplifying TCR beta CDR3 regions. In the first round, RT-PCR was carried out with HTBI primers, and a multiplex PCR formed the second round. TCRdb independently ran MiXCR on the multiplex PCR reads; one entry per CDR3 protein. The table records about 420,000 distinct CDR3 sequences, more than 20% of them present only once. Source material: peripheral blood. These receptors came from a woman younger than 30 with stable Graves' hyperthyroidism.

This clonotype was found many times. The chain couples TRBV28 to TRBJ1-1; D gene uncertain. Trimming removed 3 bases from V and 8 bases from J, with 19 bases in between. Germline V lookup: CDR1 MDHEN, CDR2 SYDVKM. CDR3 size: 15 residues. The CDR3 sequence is CASSFSFEGIIEAFF. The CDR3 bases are TGTGCCAGCAGTTTCTCGTTTGAAGGGATCATCGAAGCTTTCTTT. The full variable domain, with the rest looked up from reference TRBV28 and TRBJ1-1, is DVKVTQSSRYLVKRTGEKVFLECVQDMDHENMFWYRQDPGLGLRLIYFSYDVKMKEKGDIPEGYSVSREKKERFSLILESASTNQTSMYLCASSFSFEGIIEAFFGQGTRLTVV.

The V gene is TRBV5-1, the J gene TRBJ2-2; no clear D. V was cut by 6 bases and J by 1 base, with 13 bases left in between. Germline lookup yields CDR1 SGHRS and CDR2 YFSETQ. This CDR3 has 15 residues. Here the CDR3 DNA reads TGCGCCAGCACCTCCCTGGCAGGGAACACCGGGGAGCTGTTTTTT. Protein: CASTSLAGNTGELFF.